This record looks at one T cell receptor (beta chain) sequence and its context. CDR1 GTSNPN and CDR2 SVGIG come from the germline V gene (reference sequence). V shed 1 base, J shed 3 bases, and the junction held 0 bases outside the gene matches. The CDR3 totals 13 residues. The data stem from a study of technical replicates of blood from four donors. The method was immunoSEQ multiplex PCR; TCRdb's version includes in-frame clones alone and lacks a portion of them. This sample carries 75,000 to 100,000 clones, 94% of them seen once, and the ten largest clones take 0.38%. J is TRBJ1-1 and V is TRBV30; TRBD1 matches at 9 bases. Sequenced input: T cells isolated from PBMCs. The TCR originated in a human donor in good health. CDR3 in amino acids: CAWSGQGDTEAFF. In DNA form, the CDR3 reads TGTGCCTGGAGTGGACAGGGGGACACTGAAGCTTTCTTT.